The clone carrying this T cell receptor beta chain was seen repeatedly, ten times or more. Its antigen remains unidentified. Under 3 months was the duration of disease in ophthalmopathy patients, who also had a Clinical Activity Score of at least 3 and a NOSPECS grade of at least 4. The record originates from a study of T cells in Graves' hyperthyroidism and ophthalmopathy. TCR beta CDR3 region amplification was performed from RNA transcripts. Using the HTBI primer set, a first-round RT-PCR was run on the TCR CDR3. MiXCR, run by TCRdb on the multiplex PCR reads, gives a single entry per CDR3 protein. The data contain 410,000 or so distinct CDR3 sequences, about 14% of them singletons. Trimming stripped 3 bases from V and 5 bases from J, with 11 bases between. This CDR3 comprises 13 residues. Per germline, CDR1 SGHNT and CDR2 YENEEA. General study findings and limits: Most thyroid clonotypes expanded above 0.001 were also detected in blood. Ophthalmopathy was predicted by the model a median of about 6.5 months ahead of onset. In simple terms, a model built on 13 V-J features told ophthalmopathy apart from stable hyperthyroidism.

Sequenced sample: blood. The J gene is TRBJ2-7, the V gene TRBV11-3; D gene ambiguous. This receptor was taken from a young man with Graves' ophthalmopathy. The CDR3 DNA reads TGTGCCAGCAGCTTTCGACTGGGGAACGAGCAGTACTTC. Amino acids: CASSFRLGNEQYF.